This entry lists 26 T cell receptor beta chains sequenced from one sample in a study of cytomegalovirus exposure and HLA in healthy donors. The PCR made use of 60 Vbeta and 13 Jbeta primers. TCRdb's table, derived via immunoSEQ multiplex PCR, lists solely in-frame clones and lacks some. Of about 160,000 clones listed, around 86% were seen once; the top ten hold about 1.9%. Specimen: PBMCs. The receptor source for this set is a human donor in good health.

This chain connects TRBV28 to TRBJ2-7; 9 nucleotides line up with TRBD2. The CDR3 runs to 18 residues. J gave up 5 bases and V 5 bases, and 19 bases lay outside the gene matches. The germline gives CDR1 MDHEN, CDR2 SYDVKM. The CDR3 region has the DNA TGTGCCAGCAGTCCCCCCGGCCTAAGGGCGGGGGGGCCGAACGAGCAGTACTTC. It specifies CASSPPGLRAGGPNEQYF.

The rearrangement links TRBV27 to TRBJ2-7; no clear D. Germline CDR1 is MNHEY and CDR2 is SMNVEV (reference sequence). V was clipped by 4 bases and J by 0 bases, with 4 bases between them. The CDR3 sequence is 12 residues long. Here the CDR3 reads CASSSSSYEQYF. The CDR3 DNA reads TGTGCCAGCAGTTCGAGCTCCTACGAGCAGTACTTC.

The J gene is TRBJ1-5, the V gene TRBV6-5; 7 nucleotides match TRBD1. The CDR3 is 13 residues long. J lost 7 bases, V lost 10 bases, and 10 bases had no gene match. Germline V lookup: CDR1 MNHEY, CDR2 SVGAGI. CDR3: CATSTGMEQPQHF. DNA of the CDR3: TGTGCCACATCGACAGGGATGGAACAGCCCCAGCATTTT.

The chain recombines TRBV4-1 with TRBJ1-2; D unclear. Germline values: CDR1 MGHRA, CDR2 YSYEKL. Trimming took 3 bases from V and 11 from J, leaving 13 bases between them. The CDR3 extends over 12 amino acids. The CDR3 here is CASSHPRGSYTF. The DNA for the CDR3 is TGCGCCAGCAGCCACCCACGGGGTTCGTACACCTTC.

The chain carries TRBV5-1 and TRBJ2-3, with a possible D match to TRBD2 (5 bases). Trimming shortened V by 10 bases and J by 4 bases, and 16 bases separated the two germline ends. The germline V gene has CDR1 SGHRS and CDR2 YFSETQ. The length of the CDR3 is 13 residues. The CDR3 spells CASSRDGPDTQYF. CDR3 nucleotides: TGCGCCTCGAGCCGGGATGGACCAGATACGCAGTATTTT.

The rearrangement links TRBV4-1 to TRBJ2-5, with D possibly matching TRBD1 (5 bases). The germline V gene encodes CDR1 MGHRA and CDR2 YSYEKL. The CDR3 extends over 14 amino acids. The ends were cut back, 0 bases at V and 5 bases at J, with 10 bases in the middle. The CDR3, as DNA: TGCGCCAGCAGCCAAGAAGGGGTCAGGGAGACCCAGTACTTC. Translated: CASSQEGVRETQYF.

V and J are TRBV7-2 and TRBJ1-2, with no clear D. The CDR3 length is 13 residues. V was clipped by 2 bases and J by 4 bases, with 8 bases between them. From germline, CDR1 is SGHTA and CDR2 FQGNSA. The chain's CDR3 is CASSLNLGYGYTF. In DNA, the CDR3 is TGTGCCAGCAGCTTAAATCTAGGCTATGGCTACACCTTC.

The V gene is TRBV5-1, the J gene TRBJ2-3; 14 bases fit TRBD2. Per germline, CDR1 SGHRS and CDR2 YFSETQ. This CDR3 comprises 18 residues. Unmatched junction bases numbered 7, after V lost 4 bases and J lost 0 bases. CDR3 bases: TGCGCCAGCAGCAACAGACTAGCGGGGGGGCTCAGCACAGATACGCAGTATTTT. Translated: CASSNRLAGGLSTDTQYF.

There are a few counts of this clone. This chain links TRBV27 with TRBJ2-5; 9 nucleotides align to TRBD2. With V trimmed by 5 bases and J by 5 bases, 9 bases remained unmatched. Germline lookup yields CDR1 MNHEY and CDR2 SMNVEV (reference sequence). The CDR3 is 15 amino acids. The CDR3 DNA is TGTGCCAGCAGTCTGGGACTAGCCTTTGTGGAGACCCAGTACTTC. This gives the protein CASSLGLAFVETQYF.

This sequence joins TRBV7-2 and TRBJ2-2; D ambiguous. This CDR3 region has 16 residues. The germline CDR1 and CDR2 sequences are SGHTA and FQGNSA. The V end lost 4 bases, the J end lost 6 bases, and 18 bases lay between the germline ends. The CDR3 here is CASSSFGVLSAGELFF. CDR3 coding DNA: TGTGCCAGCAGCTCCTTTGGAGTACTTTCTGCCGGGGAGCTGTTTTTT.

The chain links TRBV6-1 to TRBJ1-2; TRBD1 agrees at 8 bases. Trimming cost V 2 bases and J 3 bases; bases outside gene matches: 5. The CDR3 has 15 residues. Germline V lookup: CDR1 MNHNS, CDR2 SASEGT. The CDR3 bases are TGTGCCAGCAGTGAACGGGACAGGACCTACTATGGCTACACCTTC. Amino acid sequence: CASSERDRTYYGYTF.

The chain carries TRBV5-4 and TRBJ2-3, with 7 nucleotides matching TRBD1. The CDR3 is 14 amino acids. V gave up 4 bases and J gave up 0 bases; unmatched junction bases: 2. CDR1 is SGHNT, CDR2 YYREEE, per germline (reference sequence). CDR3 in DNA: TGTGCCAGCAGCGGCAGGGGGAGCACAGATACGCAGTATTTT. Translation: CASSGRGSTDTQYF. Full variable domain (missing parts from reference TRBV5-4 and TRBJ2-3): ETGVTQSPTHLIKTRGQQVTLRCSSQSGHNTVSWYQQALGQGPQFIFQYYREEENGRGNFPPRFSGLQFPNYSSELNVNALELDDSALYLCASSGRGSTDTQYFGPGTRLTVL.

This sequence joins TRBV7-6 and TRBJ2-1, with D tentatively TRBD1 (6 bases). The CDR3 is 14 amino acids. Germline V gene sequence: CDR1 SGHVS, CDR2 FNYEAQ. V was cut by 4 bases and J by 10 bases, with 17 bases left in between. The CDR3 here is CASSSRRTAQEQFF. The CDR3 DNA sequence: TGTGCCAGCAGCTCCCGCCGGACAGCTCAAGAGCAGTTCTTC.

The chain uses TRBV7-8 and TRBJ1-1; maybe TRBD1 (6 bases). The CDR3 contains 17 residues. The germline V gene has CDR1 SGHVS and CDR2 FQNEAQ. The ends were cut back, 2 bases at V and 1 base at J, with 17 bases in the middle. CDR3 sequence reads: CASSLPYGQISNTEAFF. In DNA form, the CDR3 reads TGTGCCAGCAGCTTACCTTATGGACAGATCTCGAACACTGAAGCTTTCTTT.

CDR3 nucleotide sequence: TGTGCCAGCAGCCAAGTTGGCAGCTCCTACGAGCAGTACTTC. Its translation: CASSQVGSSYEQYF. The V call is TRBV4-2, the J call TRBJ2-7; no reliable D call. Germline V gives CDR1 LGHNA, CDR2 YNFKEQ. The CDR3 spans 14 residues. Trimming removed 1 base from V and 0 bases from J, with 7 bases in between.

V usage is TRBV4-1 and J usage is TRBJ1-5; tentatively, D is TRBD1 (5 bases). Germline assignment: CDR1 MGHRA and CDR2 YSYEKL. The CDR3 loop spans 18 amino acids. V shed 0 bases and J shed 0 bases, with 15 bases lying between them. In DNA form, the CDR3 reads TGCGCCAGCAGCCAAGATGGGCCGACAGTATCTAGCAATCAGCCCCAGCATTTT. Protein: CASSQDGPTVSSNQPQHF.

This chain joins TRBV7-2 and TRBJ2-4; possible D gene TRBD1, 6 bases. This CDR3 region has 14 residues. Germline V gene data show CDR1 as SGHTA and CDR2 as FQGNSA. With 7 bases removed from V and 9 bases from J, the gap between germline ends came to 19 bases. CDR3 amino acids: CASKMGHAVGIQYF. The CDR3 bases are TGTGCCAGCAAAATGGGACACGCAGTAGGCATTCAGTACTTC.

V and J are TRBV9 and TRBJ2-3; TRBD2 aligns across 11 bases. The junction had 8 bases not matched to a gene; V was cut back by 4 bases and J by 4 bases. CDR3 length equals 16 residues. Germline lookup yields CDR1 SGDLS and CDR2 YYNGEE. The CDR3 DNA is TGTGCCAGCAGCCCTCTCTTTAGCGGGGGGGCAGATACGCAGTATTTT. Translated, it gives CASSPLFSGGADTQYF.

The V gene is TRBV7-9, the J gene TRBJ2-2; no reliable D call. Germline CDR1 reads SEHNR; CDR2 reads FQNEAQ (reference sequence). The CDR3 is 15 residues long. The V and J ends lost 5 bases and 1 base respectively, with 11 bases between them. CDR3 region: CASSPVRKNTGELFF. CDR3 in DNA: TGTGCCAGCAGCCCCGTCAGGAAGAACACCGGGGAGCTGTTTTTT.

This rearrangement joins TRBV4-2 to TRBJ2-3; TRBD2 matches 7 bases. CDR3 length: 15 amino acids. The germline V gene encodes CDR1 LGHNA and CDR2 YNFKEQ. The V and J ends lost 0 bases and 3 bases, in that order; junction bases with no gene match: 3. DNA for the CDR3: TGTGCCAGCAGCCAAGATGAGCGGGGAACAGATACGCAGTATTTT. It is translated as CASSQDERGTDTQYF.

This CDR3 reads CASGLPSPVGETQYF. The CDR3 bases are TGTGCTAGTGGTTTGCCAAGCCCCGTCGGGGAGACCCAGTACTTC. The chain joins TRBV12-5 to TRBJ2-5; no clear D gene. CDR3 length equals 15 residues. Deletions cut 2 bases from V and 5 bases from J, with 15 bases between. The germline gives CDR1 LGHNT, CDR2 FRNRAP.

J is TRBJ2-2 and V is TRBV27, with a weak D call TRBD1 (5 bases). Deletions cut 5 bases from V and 1 base from J, with 11 bases between. The CDR3 totals 15 residues. Germline V gene lookup returns CDR1 MNHEY and CDR2 SMNVEV (reference sequence). CDR3 in amino acids: CASSPRQMNTGELFF. CDR3 nucleotide sequence: TGTGCCAGCAGTCCCCGACAGATGAACACCGGGGAGCTGTTTTTT.

Comments on this clone: The germline gene is not matched at one end of the junction; a read error may be the cause. This rearrangement joins TRBV19 to TRBJ1-4; D perhaps matches TRBD1 (5 bases). The germline gives CDR1 LNHDA, CDR2 SQIVND (reference sequence). The CDR3 extends over 15 amino acids. The CDR3 loop reads CASTIWSAGNEKLFF. The CDR3 bases are TGTGCCAGTACTATATGGAGCGCAGGGAATGAAAAACTGTTTTTT. The full variable domain, its missing parts supplied by reference TRBV19 and TRBJ1-4, is DGGITQSPKYLFRKEGQNVTLSCEQNLNHDAMYWYRQDPGQGLRLIYYSQIVNDFQKGDIAEGYSVSREKKESFPLTVTSAQKNPTAFYLCASTIWSAGNEKLFFGSGTQLSVL.

The genes are TRBV7-6 and TRBJ2-3; the match to TRBD2 covers 11 bases. This CDR3 spans 17 amino acids. V trimming: 3 bases; J trimming: 2 bases; junction bases outside the gene matches: 7. Per germline, CDR1 SGHVS and CDR2 FNYEAQ. The CDR3 loop is CASSFPNSGGDTDTQYF. The CDR3 region has the DNA TGTGCCAGCAGCTTCCCAAATAGCGGGGGGGACACAGATACGCAGTATTTT. The full variable domain, rest sourced from reference TRBV7-6 and TRBJ2-3, is GAGVSQSPRYKVTKRGQDVALRCDPISGHVSLYWYRQALGQGPEFLTYFNYEAQQDKSGLPNDRFSAERPEGSISTLTIQRTEQRDSAMYRCASSFPNSGGDTDTQYFGPGTRLTVL.

The chain couples TRBV5-6 to TRBJ1-6; D possibly corresponds to TRBD1 (5 bases). The CDR3 spans 15 residues. Germline V gene sequence: CDR1 SGHDT, CDR2 YYEEEE. V was pared by 0 bases and J by 3 bases, with 7 bases between. In DNA, the CDR3 is TGTGCCAGCAGCTTGGGGGGGGGCTATAATTCACCCCTCCACTTT. Translating gives CASSLGGGYNSPLHF.

This chain joins TRBV9 and TRBJ2-7, with D possibly TRBD2 on 5 matching bases. Trimming removed 7 bases from V and 3 bases from J, with 14 bases in between. The germline gives CDR1 SGDLS, CDR2 YYNGEE. The CDR3 has 13 amino acids. The CDR3 is CASSSTGSYEQYF. CDR3 in DNA: TGTGCCAGCTCCTCGACTGGGAGCTACGAGCAGTACTTC.